Listed below are T cell receptor beta chains from one sample, sequenced in a study of read filtering for tumor transcriptome and immune sequencing. TCRdb reprocessed the reads via MiXCR and lists one record per CDR3 protein. The sample contains roughly 90,000 distinct CDR3 sequences, 20% to 25% of which appear only once. Sequenced: a population of CD138-negative cells sorted from bone marrow. These receptors were collected from a donor older than 35 with multiple myeloma. The CDR3 runs from the conserved cysteine through the conserved F or W. The D gene is left open where the match is weak. Rows give clone size only sometimes, using once, few, many, or a class for an expanded clone.

j_call v_call d_call clone_size cdr3_aa cdr3_nt
TRBJ2-1 TRBV7-9 - many CASSARQDYNEQFF TGTGCCAGCAGCGCCCGACAGGATTACAATGAGCAGTTCTTC
TRBJ2-5 TRBV29-1 - few CSVEGVRDQETQYF TGCAGCGTTGAAGGGGTACGGGATCAAGAGACCCAGTACTTC
TRBJ1-1 TRBV20-1 - many CSARWGTEAFF TGCAGTGCTAGATGGGGGACTGAAGCTTTCTTT
TRBJ2-5 TRBV5-5 TRBD2 many CASSLGLAGPGETQYF TGTGCCAGCAGCTTGGGGCTAGCGGGGCCTGGGGAGACCCAGTACTTC
TRBJ2-5 TRBV3-1 - many CASSQGYSQETQYF TGTGCCAGCAGCCAAGGGTACAGCCAAGAGACCCAGTACTTC
TRBJ1-5 TRBV28 - many CASSFGNSNQPQHF TGTGCCAGCAGTTTTGGAAATAGCAATCAGCCCCAGCATTTT
TRBJ2-3 TRBV7-2 - few CASSLITDTQYF TGTGCCAGCAGCCTCATCACAGATACGCAGTATTTT
TRBJ2-2 TRBV7-2 TRBD2 many CASSSIAGAGELFF TGTGCCAGCAGCTCGATAGCGGGTGCCGGGGAGCTGTTTTTT
TRBJ1-1 TRBV20-1 TRBD1 many CSARGPGTGSRPEAFF TGCAGTGCTAGAGGACCCGGGACAGGGTCTCGCCCTGAAGCTTTCTTT
TRBJ1-5 TRBV28 - many CASSLDNMDQPQHF TGTGCCAGCAGTTTAGACAACATGGATCAGCCCCAGCATTTT
TRBJ2-1 TRBV12-3/TRBV12-4 - - CASSLAGGPGNEQFF TGTGCCAGCAGTTTAGCGGGGGGGCCGGGAAATGAGCAGTTCTTC
TRBJ1-2 TRBV2 - - CASTRSYGYTF TGTGCCAGCACCCGGTCGTATGGCTACACCTTC
TRBJ1-2 TRBV5-1 - - CASSSGTRRGYTF TGCGCCAGCAGCTCCGGGACAAGGAGGGGCTACACCTTC
TRBJ2-3 TRBV20-1 - - CSARDIRRTSTDTQYF TGCAGTGCTAGAGACATCAGGAGGACTAGCACAGATACGCAGTATTTT
TRBJ2-2 TRBV4-1 - few CASTAAVLNTGELFF TGCGCCAGCACCGCAGCAGTGTTGAACACCGGGGAGCTGTTTTTT
TRBJ1-6 TRBV5-1 TRBD1 many CASSYRDRSNSPLHF TGCGCCAGCAGCTACCGGGACAGGAGTAATTCACCCCTCCACTTT
TRBJ1-1 TRBV11-3 - many CASSLGGSVTEAFF TGTGCCAGCAGCTTGGGGGGCTCAGTCACTGAAGCTTTCTTT
TRBJ1-5 TRBV4-2 - few CASSRRGAGQRDRYSNQPQHF TGTGCCAGCAGCCGGCGGGGTGCAGGCCAAAGAGACCGCTATAGCAATCAGCCCCAGCATTTT
TRBJ2-1 TRBV5-1 TRBD2 many CASSLTGTRTFREQFF TGCGCCAGCAGCTTGACAGGGACTAGGACATTCCGTGAGCAGTTCTTC
TRBJ2-1 TRBV12-3/TRBV12-4 - - CASRTLDGYNEQFF TGTGCCAGCAGAACCCTGGACGGCTACAATGAGCAGTTCTTC
TRBJ1-2 TRBV28 - - CASSLSQMKGYTF TGTGCCAGCAGTTTAAGCCAGATGAAAGGCTACACCTTC
TRBJ2-7 TRBV6-2/TRBV6-3 - many CASSQSRWEQYF TGTGCCAGCAGTCAGAGTAGATGGGAGCAGTACTTC
TRBJ1-1 TRBV5-1 TRBD1 many CASRTGTGNTGTEAFF TGCGCCAGCAGAACCGGGACAGGGAATACTGGCACTGAAGCTTTCTTT
TRBJ2-1 TRBV19 - many CASSFPGRSNEQFF TGTGCCAGTAGTTTCCCCGGACGGTCCAATGAGCAGTTCTTC
TRBJ2-2 TRBV5-1 TRBD1 few CASSLDRGTGELFF TGCGCCAGCAGCTTAGACAGGGGCACCGGGGAGCTGTTTTTT
TRBJ1-3 TRBV27 - few CASSFGAYSGNTIYF TGTGCCAGCAGTTTCGGGGCGTACTCTGGAAACACCATATATTTT
TRBJ1-5 TRBV2 - few CASSPQGSQPQHF TGTGCCAGCAGTCCGCAGGGTTCTCAGCCCCAGCATTTT
TRBJ1-1 TRBV20-1 TRBD1 - CSAGSLMTGLNTEAFF TGCAGTGCTGGATCTCTTATGACAGGGCTGAACACTGAAGCTTTCTTC
TRBJ1-5 TRBV27 - many CASSFRINQPQHF TGTGCCAGCAGTTTTAGGATCAATCAGCCCCAGCATTTT
TRBJ1-6 TRBV28 - - CASSLAGVNSPLHF TGTGCCAGCAGTTTAGCAGGTGTTAATTCACCCCTCCACTTT
TRBJ2-7 TRBV5-4 TRBD2 many CASSIGTSGGVNEQYF TGTGCCAGCAGCATCGGGACTAGCGGGGGGGTTAACGAGCAGTACTTC
TRBJ2-6 TRBV9 - many CASSPRQVPGANVLTF TGTGCCAGCAGCCCCAGACAGGTCCCTGGGGCCAACGTCCTGACTTTC
TRBJ1-2 TRBV28 TRBD1 many CASLGGQGYGYTF TGTGCCAGCTTGGGCGGACAGGGATATGGCTACACCTTC
TRBJ1-1 TRBV27 - many CASSPGQTPTEAFF TGTGCCAGCAGTCCCGGACAGACCCCCACTGAAGCTTTCTTT
TRBJ2-7 TRBV5-5 TRBD1 few CASSAGTGIHEQYF TGTGCCAGCAGTGCCGGGACAGGGATCCACGAGCAGTACTTC
TRBJ2-5 TRBV9 - many CASSVGQQETQYF TGTGCCAGCAGCGTAGGACAGCAAGAGACCCAGTACTTC
TRBJ2-3 TRBV28 - many CASSPQSDTQYF TGTGCCAGCAGCCCTCAATCAGATACGCAGTATTTT
TRBJ2-5 TRBV5-1 - many CASSLALPETQYF TGCGCCAGCAGCTTGGCTCTCCCGGAGACCCAGTACTTC
TRBJ2-1 TRBV11-2 - many CASSPTWFDEQFF TGTGCCAGCAGCCCTACGTGGTTCGATGAGCAGTTCTTC
TRBJ2-5 TRBV7-9 - few CASSLDDHQGQETQYF TGTGCCAGCAGCTTAGATGACCATCAAGGCCAAGAGACCCAGTACTTC
TRBJ2-3 TRBV6-1 - - CASEDWTATDTQYF TGTGCCAGCGAAGATTGGACAGCCACAGATACGCAGTATTTT
TRBJ1-1 TRBV14 TRBD1 many CASSLFGTANTEAFF TGTGCCAGCAGCCTTTTCGGGACAGCGAACACTGAAGCTTTCTTT
TRBJ2-5 TRBV15 TRBD1 many CATSRPDRGKETQYF TGTGCCACCAGCAGACCGGACAGGGGGAAAGAGACCCAGTACTTC
TRBJ2-3 TRBV28 - many CASSLIPGLSPDTQYF TGTGCCAGCAGTCTCATACCGGGCCTCTCCCCAGATACGCAGTATTTT
TRBJ1-1 TRBV6-2/TRBV6-3 - few CAGTQTWVLNTEAFF TGTGCCGGCACCCAAACATGGGTCTTGAACACTGAAGCTTTCTTT
TRBJ1-5 TRBV19 TRBD1 many CASRQGHQPQHF TGTGCCAGCAGACAGGGCCATCAGCCCCAGCATTTT
TRBJ1-1 TRBV3-1 - many CASSPHEGVTEAFF TGTGCCAGCAGCCCGCATGAAGGTGTGACTGAAGCTTTCTTT
TRBJ1-4 TRBV11-2 - many CASSSRPGSPSDEKLFF TGTGCCAGCAGCTCTCGCCCGGGGTCCCCTTCTGATGAAAAACTGTTTTTT